Listed below are T cell receptor beta chains from one sample, sequenced in a study of PD-1 blockade in mismatch repair-deficient tumors. Generated by immunoSEQ multiplex PCR, the TCRdb table keeps only in-frame clones and is missing some. This sample has over 20,000 clones, with around 80% found just once. Material: peripheral blood, obtained 12 weeks after starting pembrolizumab. The receptors here all came from an adult with mismatch repair-deficient cancer. Both conserved end residues are part of each CDR3. D genes are given only for firm matches. Clone size appears in some rows only: once, few, many, or a class for an expanded clone.

j_call	d_call	clone_size	v_call	cdr3_aa	cdr3_nt
TRBJ1-2	.	.	TRBV7-2	CASSVWTVPGPGYTF	TGTGCCAGCAGCGTTTGGACAGTACCAGGTCCTGGCTACACCTTC
TRBJ2-2	.	few	TRBV19	CASRDGELFF	TGTGCCAGTAGAGACGGGGAGCTGTTTTTT
TRBJ2-1	.	.	TRBV5-1	CASSAHGDEQFF	TGCGCCAGCTCCGCTCATGGGGATGAGCAGTTCTTC
TRBJ2-7	TRBD1	.	TRBV6-6	CASSSPGTGGEEQYF	TGTGCCAGCAGTTCTCCCGGGACAGGGGGCGAGGAGCAGTACTTC
TRBJ2-1	TRBD2	.	TRBV6-6	CASSYVVSGGNNEQFF	TGTGCCAGCAGTTACGTCGTCAGCGGGGGTAACAATGAGCAGTTCTTC
TRBJ2-1	.	.	TRBV27	CASSLLGAANEQFF	TGTGCCAGCAGTCTCCTGGGAGCGGCCAATGAGCAGTTCTTC
TRBJ1-4	.	few	TRBV7-9	CASSPSTSNEKLFF	TGTGCCAGCAGCCCCTCGACAAGTAATGAAAAACTGTTTTTT
TRBJ2-3	TRBD2	.	TRBV6-4	CASSEETSGTDTQYF	TGTGCCAGCAGTGAGGAGACTAGCGGCACAGATACGCAGTATTTT
TRBJ2-3	.	.	TRBV9	CASSVFPTVDGELQDTQYF	TGTGCCAGCAGCGTATTCCCCACGGTTGATGGGGAGTTGCAGGATACGCAGTATTTT
TRBJ1-1	.	.	TRBV14	CASSQDREWNTEAFF	TGTGCCAGCAGCCAAGATAGGGAGTGGAACACTGAAGCTTTCTTT
TRBJ2-1	TRBD2	.	TRBV30	CAWSRRGRALNEQFF	TGTGCCTGGAGTAGGCGCGGGAGGGCCCTAAATGAGCAGTTCTTC
TRBJ2-1	TRBD2	.	TRBV11-2	CASSLVGSGRVREQFF	TGTGCCAGCAGCTTAGTTGGTAGCGGGAGGGTTAGGGAGCAGTTCTTC
TRBJ2-2	TRBD1	.	TRBV30	CAWRGNRDRGQYGGELFF	TGTGCCTGGAGGGGAAACCGGGACAGGGGGCAGTACGGCGGGGAGCTGTTTTTT
TRBJ2-6	.	.	TRBV5-1	CASSLVSAAGANVLTF	TGCGCCAGCAGCTTGGTGTCGGCGGCTGGGGCCAACGTCCTGACTTTC
TRBJ2-2	TRBD1	.	TRBV19	CASSMPRQGRPGELFF	TGTGCCAGTAGTATGCCTCGACAGGGTAGGCCCGGGGAGCTGTTTTTT
TRBJ2-2	.	.	TRBV7-2	CASSLLASTGELFF	TGTGCCAGCAGCTTATTGGCCTCCACCGGGGAGCTGTTTTTT
TRBJ2-5	.	.	TRBV5-1	CASSLDGTEETQYF	TGCGCCAGCAGCTTGGACGGGACGGAAGAGACCCAGTACTTC
TRBJ1-5	.	medium-sized	TRBV6-1	CASSRGSEQPQHF	TGTGCCAGCAGTAGAGGTTCAGAACAGCCCCAGCATTTT
TRBJ2-1	.	.	TRBV19	CASSNAGFDEQFF	TGTGCCAGTAGTAATGCGGGGTTCGATGAGCAGTTCTTC
TRBJ2-3	.	medium-sized	TRBV6-4	CASSDSTGGAGADTQYF	TGTGCCAGCAGTGACTCGACAGGGGGAGCGGGAGCAGATACGCAGTATTTT
TRBJ1-3	.	.	TRBV18	CASSPAGRVAENTIYF	TGTGCCAGCTCACCAGCTGGCCGGGTTGCTGAGAACACCATATATTTT
TRBJ1-2	.	.	TRBV11-2	CASSLGQESYTF	TGTGCCAGCAGCTTAGGACAGGAGAGCTACACCTTC
TRBJ2-3	.	.	TRBV4-2	CASSQGERTSDTQYF	TGTGCCAGCAGCCAAGGTGAGCGGACCTCAGATACGCAGTATTTT
TRBJ2-7	.	.	TRBV27	CASSFSAGGRGSEQYF	TGTGCCAGCAGTTTCAGTGCCGGGGGGCGGGGGTCCGAGCAGTACTTC
TRBJ2-7	.	.	TRBV11-3	CASSLDLVVPEQYF	TGTGCCAGCAGCCTTGACCTAGTGGTACCCGAGCAGTACTTC
TRBJ2-5	.	once	TRBV5-4	CASSFPGQETQYF	TGTGCCAGCAGCTTTCCAGGCCAAGAGACCCAGTACTTC
TRBJ2-3	TRBD2	.	TRBV29-1	CSVRVSSGGPDTQYF	TGCAGCGTACGAGTGTCTAGCGGGGGTCCAGATACGCAGTATTTT
TRBJ2-3	TRBD2	.	TRBV5-1	CASSSGTSEDTQYF	TGCGCCAGCAGCTCCGGGACTAGCGAGGATACGCAGTATTTT
TRBJ1-5	TRBD1	.	TRBV28	CASSFLSGRDRPNLGNQPQHF	TGTGCCAGCAGTTTTTTGTCCGGCCGGGACAGACCCAATCTGGGCAATCAGCCCCAGCATTTT